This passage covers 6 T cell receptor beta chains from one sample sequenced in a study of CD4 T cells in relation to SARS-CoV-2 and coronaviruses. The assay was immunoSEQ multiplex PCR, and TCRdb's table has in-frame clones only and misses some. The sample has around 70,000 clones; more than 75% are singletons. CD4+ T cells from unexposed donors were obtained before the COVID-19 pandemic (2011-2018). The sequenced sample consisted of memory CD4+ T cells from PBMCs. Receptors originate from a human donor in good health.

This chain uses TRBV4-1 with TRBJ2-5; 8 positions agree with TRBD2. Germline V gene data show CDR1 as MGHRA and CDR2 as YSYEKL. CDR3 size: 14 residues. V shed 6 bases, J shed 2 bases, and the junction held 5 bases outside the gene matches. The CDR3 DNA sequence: TGCGCCAGCAGTCCTACGGGGGGGCAAGAGACCCAGTACTTC. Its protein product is CASSPTGGQETQYF.

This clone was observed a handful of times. The CDR3 reads CASSRRTGFGNTIYF. CDR3 nucleotides: TGTGCCAGCAGCCGCCGGACAGGGTTTGGAAACACCATATATTTT. V and J are TRBV11-2 and TRBJ1-3; 8 positions agree with TRBD1. Looked up from germline, CDR1 is SGHAT and CDR2 is FQNNGV. This CDR3 contains 15 residues. J gave up 3 bases and V 5 bases, and 6 bases lay outside the gene matches.

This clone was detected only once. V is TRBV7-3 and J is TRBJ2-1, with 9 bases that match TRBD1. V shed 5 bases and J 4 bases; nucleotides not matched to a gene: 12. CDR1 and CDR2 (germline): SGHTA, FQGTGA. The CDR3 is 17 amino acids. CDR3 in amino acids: CASSPGWGQGTYNEQFF. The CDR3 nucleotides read TGTGCCAGCAGCCCGGGATGGGGACAGGGAACTTACAATGAGCAGTTCTTC.

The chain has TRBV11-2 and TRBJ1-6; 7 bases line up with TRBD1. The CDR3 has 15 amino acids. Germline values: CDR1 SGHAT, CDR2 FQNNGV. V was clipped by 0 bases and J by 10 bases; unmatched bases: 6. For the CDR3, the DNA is TGTGCCAGCAGCTTAGAGACAGGGTTTGGATCACCCCTCCACTTT. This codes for CASSLETGFGSPLHF.

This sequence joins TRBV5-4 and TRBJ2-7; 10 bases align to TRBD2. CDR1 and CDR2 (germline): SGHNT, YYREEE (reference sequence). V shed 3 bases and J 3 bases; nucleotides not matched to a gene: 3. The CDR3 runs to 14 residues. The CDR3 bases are TGTGCCAGCAGCTCTCTAGCGGGGGTCTACGAGCAGTACTTC. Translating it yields CASSSLAGVYEQYF.

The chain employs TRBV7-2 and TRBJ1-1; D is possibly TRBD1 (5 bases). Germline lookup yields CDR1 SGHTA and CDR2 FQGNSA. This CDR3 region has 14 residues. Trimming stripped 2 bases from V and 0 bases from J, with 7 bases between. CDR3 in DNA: TGTGCCAGCAGCTTACGACAGCTGAACACTGAAGCTTTCTTT. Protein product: CASSLRQLNTEAFF.